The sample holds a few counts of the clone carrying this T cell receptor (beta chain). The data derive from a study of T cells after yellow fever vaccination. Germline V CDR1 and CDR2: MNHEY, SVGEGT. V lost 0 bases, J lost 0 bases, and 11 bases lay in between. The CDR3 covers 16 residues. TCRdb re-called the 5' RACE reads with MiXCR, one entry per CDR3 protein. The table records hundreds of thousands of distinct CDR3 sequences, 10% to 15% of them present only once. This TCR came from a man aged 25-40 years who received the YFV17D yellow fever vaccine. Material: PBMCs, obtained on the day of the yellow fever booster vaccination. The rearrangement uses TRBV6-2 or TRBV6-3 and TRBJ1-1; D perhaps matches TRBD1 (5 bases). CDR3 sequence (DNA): TGTGCCAGCAGTTACTCGGGACGGGTAATGAACACTGAAGCTTTCTTT. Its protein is CASSYSGRVMNTEAFF.